Each of the 19 T cell receptor beta chains below was sequenced from the same sample in a study of blood T cell repertoires in COVID-19. Sequenced by immunoSEQ multiplex PCR; TCRdb stores in-frame clones only, minus some. The sample has about 140,000 clones, over 75% seen once; the top ten hold 1.5% to 2%. Material for sequencing was peripheral blood. Receptor source: a man in his 70s with acute or convalescent COVID-19.

The chain links TRBV4-2 to TRBJ2-3, with 12 bases matching TRBD2. V lost 1 base, J lost 3 bases, and 2 bases stayed unmatched. The germline V gene encodes CDR1 LGHNA and CDR2 YNFKEQ. This CDR3 has 16 residues. The CDR3 region has the DNA TGTGCCAGCAGCCAAGGACTAGCGGGGGCTACAGATACGCAGTATTTT. Translating it yields CASSQGLAGATDTQYF.

V usage is TRBV2 and J usage is TRBJ1-5; 8 bases fit TRBD1. The V and J ends lost 6 bases and 4 bases, in that order; junction bases with no gene match: 8. CDR1 SNHLY and CDR2 FYNNEI come from the germline V gene. The CDR3 loop spans 15 amino acids. CDR3 bases: TGTGCCAGCAGAGCCGACAGGGGAGGTAATCAGCCCCAGCATTTT. As protein: CASRADRGGNQPQHF.

The V call is TRBV7-9, the J call TRBJ1-4, with D unresolved. This CDR3 is 14 amino acids long. Trimming removed 4 bases at V and 6 bases at J, with 12 bases between. Germline values: CDR1 SEHNR, CDR2 FQNEAQ (reference sequence). The CDR3 region is CASSSGEGYEKLFF. The CDR3 nucleotides are TGTGCCAGCAGCTCCGGGGAGGGATATGAAAAACTGTTTTTT.

This chain's CDR3 is CASSQGQGRIETQYF. The CDR3 bases are TGTGCCAGCTCACAGGGACAGGGCAGGATCGAGACCCAGTACTTC. The chain has TRBV18 and TRBJ2-5; 9 bases are shared with TRBD1. The CDR3 runs to 15 residues. V shed 4 bases and J 5 bases; nucleotides not matched to a gene: 8. Germline CDR1 and CDR2: KGHSH and LQKENI.

This chain uses TRBV7-2 with TRBJ2-3; D gene uncertain. With 2 bases removed from V and 4 bases from J, the gap between germline ends came to 7 bases. Germline CDR1 reads SGHTA; CDR2 reads FQGNSA. The CDR3 has 13 amino acids. CDR3 sequence reads: CASSLNSADTQYF. Written as DNA, the CDR3 is TGTGCCAGCAGCTTAAACTCGGCAGATACGCAGTATTTT.

This sequence joins TRBV5-1 and TRBJ1-1; D is possibly TRBD1 (5 bases). The V and J ends lost 3 bases and 1 base respectively, with 10 bases between them. The CDR3 sequence is 14 residues long. Germline CDR1 SGHRS, CDR2 YFSETQ. CDR3 loop: CASSWGDTNTEAFF. The CDR3 DNA follows: TGCGCCAGCAGCTGGGGGGATACGAACACTGAAGCTTTCTTT.

J is TRBJ1-2 and V is TRBV5-1; 10 bases map to TRBD1. CDR3 length equals 15 residues. CDR1 and CDR2 from the germline V gene are SGHRS and YFSETQ. J gave up 8 bases and V 0 bases, and 7 bases lay outside the gene matches. CDR3 nucleotide sequence: TGCGCCAGCAGCTTGGGGTACGGGACAGGGGTCGGCTACACCTTC. It yields the protein CASSLGYGTGVGYTF.

This sequence joins TRBV30 and TRBJ1-2; D might be TRBD1 (5 bases). With 2 bases removed from V and 1 base from J, the gap between germline ends came to 14 bases. The CDR3 totals 15 residues. Germline V gives CDR1 GTSNPN, CDR2 SVGIG (reference sequence). The CDR3 loop is CAWSLEGAINYGYTF. CDR3 DNA: TGTGCCTGGAGTTTGGAAGGGGCAATTAACTATGGCTACACCTTC. The full variable domain, in which reference TRBV30 and TRBJ1-2 provide the parts outside the CDR3, is SQTIHQWPATLVQPVGSPLSLECTVEGTSNPNLYWYRQAAGRGLQLLFYSVGIGQISSEVPQNLSASRPQDRQFILSSKKLLLSDSGFYLCAWSLEGAINYGYTFGSGTRLTVV.

The chain recombines TRBV6-5 with TRBJ2-2; 7 positions agree with TRBD1. Germline V gene data show CDR1 as MNHEY and CDR2 as SVGAGI. Trimming cost V 0 bases and J 7 bases; bases outside gene matches: 5. This CDR3 comprises 15 residues. CDR3 coding DNA: TGTGCCAGCAGTTACTCGAACAGGGGTTTCGGGGAGCTGTTTTTT. This gives the protein CASSYSNRGFGELFF.

This chain links TRBV6-6 with TRBJ1-2; 8 nucleotides match TRBD1. The CDR3 consists of 14 residues. Germline V gene lookup returns CDR1 MNHNY and CDR2 SVGAGI (reference sequence). The J segment lost 6 bases and the V segment lost 2 bases, leaving 5 bases of the junction unmatched. The CDR3 DNA follows: TGTGCCAGCAGTTACATACAGGGGGAGGATGGCTACACCTTC. Its translation: CASSYIQGEDGYTF.

This clone has a single count. This rearrangement joins TRBV3-1 (or the pseudogene TRBV3-2) to TRBJ2-3; 8 nucleotides agree with TRBD2. Looked up from germline, CDR1 is LGHDT and CDR2 is YNNKEL (reference sequence). The CDR3 runs to 16 residues. J gave up 0 bases and V 4 bases, and 6 bases lay outside the gene matches. The CDR3 DNA sequence: TGTGCCAGCAGCCTGACCTTAGCGGGGAGCACAGATACGCAGTATTTT. Translating gives CASSLTLAGSTDTQYF.

The chain couples TRBV11-3 to TRBJ2-6; weak D call: TRBD2 (6 bases). The CDR3 contains 19 residues. Per the germline V gene, CDR1 is SGHNT and CDR2 is YENEEA. V was cut by 3 bases and J by 0 bases, with 18 bases left in between. CDR3 sequence (DNA): TGTGCCAGCAGCTTCGTGGATTTCCCGGACTACTCTGGGGCCAACGTCCTGACTTTC. Its translation is CASSFVDFPDYSGANVLTF.

The chain couples TRBV10-2 to TRBJ1-2; the match to TRBD1 covers 7 bases. This CDR3 contains 14 residues. J was trimmed by 0 bases and V by 6 bases; bases with no gene match: 4. Germline CDR1 reads WSHSY; CDR2 reads SAAADI. Written as DNA, the CDR3 is TGCGCCAGCAGAGGACAGGCATCTAACTATGGCTACACCTTC. This encodes CASRGQASNYGYTF.

V is TRBV24-1 and J is TRBJ2-1, with TRBD1 matching over 11 bases. V gave up 8 bases and J gave up 3 bases; unmatched junction bases: 8. The CDR3 covers 16 residues. Germline assignment: CDR1 KGHDR and CDR2 SFDVKD. CDR3 in amino acids: CATTAGTGGNYNEQFF. As DNA, the CDR3 is TGTGCCACCACCGCCGGGACAGGGGGAAACTACAATGAGCAGTTCTTC.

This chain links TRBV2 with TRBJ2-4; 13 positions match TRBD2. V dropped 6 bases and J dropped 7; count of bases not matched to a gene: 9. Looked up from germline, CDR1 is SNHLY and CDR2 is FYNNEI. The length of the CDR3 is 16 residues. The CDR3, as DNA: TGTGCCAGCAGAGAACGACTAGCGGGGGGTAGGAACATTCAGTACTTC. Its translation: CASRERLAGGRNIQYF.

The chain uses TRBV6-5 and TRBJ1-5, with 7 bases matching TRBD1. The CDR3 extends over 14 amino acids. Germline assignment: CDR1 MNHEY and CDR2 SVGAGI. V lost 8 bases and J lost 3; bases outside the gene matches: 7. CDR3 nucleotides: TGTGCCAGCGCGCACCAGGGGGACAATCAGCCCCAGCATTTT. Its translation is CASAHQGDNQPQHF.

This sequence joins TRBV7-9 and TRBJ1-3; no clear D. The germline CDR1 and CDR2 sequences are SEHNR and FQNEAQ (reference sequence). Trimming pared 5 bases from V and 8 bases from J, leaving 7 bases between. The CDR3 covers 11 residues. The CDR3 loop reads CASSPADTIYF. In nucleotides, the CDR3 is TGTGCCAGCAGCCCCGCGGACACCATATATTTT. The full variable domain, its missing parts supplied by reference TRBV7-9 and TRBJ1-3, is DTGVSQNPRHKITKRGQNVTFRCDPISEHNRLYWYRQTLGQGPEFLTYFQNEAQLEKSRLLSDRFSAERPKGSFSTLEIQRTEQGDSAMYLCASSPADTIYFGEGSWLTVV.

This rearrangement joins TRBV18 to TRBJ2-3, with a tentative D call TRBD2 (7 bases). Germline loops: CDR1 KGHSH, CDR2 LQKENI. V gave up 0 bases and J gave up 3 bases, with 16 bases separating them. This CDR3 region has 17 residues. The CDR3, as DNA: TGTGCCAGCTCACCACCGGGGGGGGGCCGGTTGACAGATACGCAGTATTTT. Residues: CASSPPGGGRLTDTQYF. The full variable domain, its missing parts supplied by reference TRBV18 and TRBJ2-3, is NAGVMQNPRHLVRRRGQEARLRCSPMKGHSHVYWYRQLPEEGLKFMVYLQKENIIDESGMPKERFSAEFPKEGPSILRIQQVVRGDSAAYFCASSPPGGGRLTDTQYFGPGTRLTVL.

The rearrangement joins TRBV6-5 to TRBJ1-6; D gene uncertain. Per the germline V gene, CDR1 is MNHEY and CDR2 is SVGAGI. The V gene lost 8 bases and the J gene lost 10 bases, with 15 bases spanning the gap. The CDR3 length is 13 residues. CDR3 in amino acids: CASQISEGSPLHF. DNA of the CDR3: TGTGCCAGCCAAATTTCGGAGGGATCACCCCTCCACTTT.